This T cell receptor (beta chain) derives from a study of blood T cells in healthy people across ages. Study-level results: There were more naive CD4+ cells and higher diversity in long-lived donors than in aged donors. A strong correlation was found between TCR beta diversity and the percentage of naive T cells.

As to this clonotype: Its antigen is currently unknown.

The CDR3 spans 14 residues. With 0 bases removed from V and 7 bases from J, the gap between germline ends came to 14 bases. Germline V lookup: CDR1 SGHRS, CDR2 YFSETQ. Alongside a J-beta primer mix, a sample-barcoded 5' primer served in a second PCR lasting about 6 to 11 cycles. In TCRdb, the 5' RACE reads were re-called with MiXCR into one record per CDR3 protein. The sample shows 350,000 to 450,000 distinct CDR3 sequences, roughly half of them seen only once. The receptor's source is a man between 60 and 75 years old in good health. The chain uses TRBV5-1 and TRBJ2-7; D is uncertain. The source material was blood. CDR3: CASSLAASYEEQYF. The CDR3 DNA follows: TGCGCCAGCAGCTTGGCCGCTTCCTACGAGGAGCAGTACTTC.